This T cell receptor (beta chain) was captured in a study of tumor-infiltrating lymphocytes in primary liver carcinoma. Background on the study: Patients of both sexes were 30 to 69 years old. Findings and limits, study-wide: A fraction of only about 7.5-24% of top clones appeared in all five tumor regions.

With approximately 470 ng total RNA as template and a constant-region primer, TCR beta cDNA was made. Slightly modified ARM-PCR served as the procedure for the TCR beta libraries. These libraries came from three rounds of nested multiplex PCR. It was with TRBV1-TRBV30 forward primers and a C-beta reverse primer that the first two PCR rounds were run, at roughly 9 cycles each. From the multiplex PCR reads, TCRdb called clonotypes with MiXCR, one entry per CDR3 protein. The table has about 32,000 distinct CDR3 sequences, roughly four fifths seen once; the top ten hold roughly 15%. RNA and DNA were co-extracted from roughly 20-30 mg of unsorted bulk tissue. Chronic HBV infection, untreated so far, was present in the patients. As for this clonotype: Its antigen is as yet unknown. As the CDR3 is not closed by the conserved phenylalanine or tryptophan, this likely results from a read error.

The CDR3 length is 14 residues. CDR1 SGHKS and CDR2 YYEKEE come from the germline V gene (reference sequence). The sequenced material came from liver tumor tissue from sampling region 4. Regarding subset: tumor region T4, right-lateral pole. The V call is TRBV5-5, the J call TRBJ2-1, with 8 bases that match TRBD1. This TCR derives from a man aged 35-49 years with primary liver carcinoma and hepatitis B virus infection. The CDR3 bases are TGTACCAGCAGCCCCGGGACAGGCTACAATGGGCAGTTCTCC. Amino acid sequence: CTSSPGTGYNGQFS.